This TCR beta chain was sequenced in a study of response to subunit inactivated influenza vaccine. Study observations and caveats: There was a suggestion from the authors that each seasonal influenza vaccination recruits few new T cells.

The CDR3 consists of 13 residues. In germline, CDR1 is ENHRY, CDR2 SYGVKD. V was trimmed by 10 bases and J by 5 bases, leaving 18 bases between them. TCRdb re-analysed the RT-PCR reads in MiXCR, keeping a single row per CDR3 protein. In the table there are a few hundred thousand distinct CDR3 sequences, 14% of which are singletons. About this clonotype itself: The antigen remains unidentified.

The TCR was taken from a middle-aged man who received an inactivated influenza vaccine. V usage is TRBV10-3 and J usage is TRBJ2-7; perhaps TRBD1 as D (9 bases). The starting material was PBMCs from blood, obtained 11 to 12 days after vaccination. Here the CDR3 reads CASGGTGSNEQYF. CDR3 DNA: TGTGCCAGCGGGGGGACAGGGAGCAACGAGCAGTACTTC.